This TCR beta chain comes out of a study of shared clonotypes between healthy human individuals. Libraries were prepared by immunoSEQ multiplex PCR; TCRdb keeps only in-frame clonotypes and omits some of them. The sample lists around 2.1 million clones, 85% to 95% occurring once. The naive CD8 subset, CD45RO-negative cells positively selected for CCR7, excluded terminally differentiated effector memory CD45RA+ cells. Donors were healthy HIV-negative adults without recent acute infections or vaccinations. On this clone itself: Its target is not known.

Findings of the study overall: Non-shared clonotypes were found to have lower generation probabilities than the clonotypes that were shared by all four of the sorted-subset donors. Larger estimated richness was generally recorded for naive subsets relative to memory subsets.

The CDR3 contains 17 residues. Germline assignment: CDR1 SGHNT and CDR2 YYREEE (reference sequence). V lost 3 bases and J 3 bases, leaving 16 bases between the germline ends. Specimen: naive CD8+ T cells from PBMCs. The chain has TRBV5-4 and TRBJ2-6; D is unclear. The origin of this receptor is a man aged 18 to 29 in good health. Some clones in this sample may be carry-over from other donors' samples. CDR3 sequence (DNA): TGTGCCAGCAGCTCCCCCGGTGGGTTGCGTGGGGCCAACGTCCTGACTTTC. Translated, it gives CASSSPGGLRGANVLTF. Together with reference TRBV5-4 and TRBJ2-6, the CDR3 gives the full variable domain: ETGVTQSPTHLIKTRGQQVTLRCSSQSGHNTVSWYQQALGQGPQFIFQYYREEENGRGNFPPRFSGLQFPNYSSELNVNALELDDSALYLCASSSPGGLRGANVLTFGAGSRLTVL.